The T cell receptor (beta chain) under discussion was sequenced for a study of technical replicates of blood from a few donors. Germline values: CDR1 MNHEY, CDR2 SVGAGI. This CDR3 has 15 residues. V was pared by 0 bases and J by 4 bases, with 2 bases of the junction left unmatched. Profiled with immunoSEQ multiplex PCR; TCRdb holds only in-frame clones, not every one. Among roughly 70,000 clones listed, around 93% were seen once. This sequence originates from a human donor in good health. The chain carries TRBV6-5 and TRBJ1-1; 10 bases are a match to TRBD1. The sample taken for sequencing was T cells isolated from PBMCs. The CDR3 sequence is CASSYSDRGGTEAFF. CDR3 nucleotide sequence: TGTGCCAGCAGTTACTCGGACAGGGGGGGCACTGAAGCTTTCTTT.